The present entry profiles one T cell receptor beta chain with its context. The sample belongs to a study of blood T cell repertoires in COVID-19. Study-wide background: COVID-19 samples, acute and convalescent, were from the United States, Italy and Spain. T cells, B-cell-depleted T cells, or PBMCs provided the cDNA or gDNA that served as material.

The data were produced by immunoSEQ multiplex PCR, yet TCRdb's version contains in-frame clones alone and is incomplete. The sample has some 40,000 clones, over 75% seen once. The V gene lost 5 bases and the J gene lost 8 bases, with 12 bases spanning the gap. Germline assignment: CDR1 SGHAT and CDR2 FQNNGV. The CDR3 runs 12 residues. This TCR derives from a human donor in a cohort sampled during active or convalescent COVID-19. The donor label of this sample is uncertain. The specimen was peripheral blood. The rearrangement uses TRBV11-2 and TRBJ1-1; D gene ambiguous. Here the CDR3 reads CASSRDRSEAFF. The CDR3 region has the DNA TGTGCCAGCAGCCGGGATCGGAGCGAAGCTTTCTTT.